This TCR beta chain stems from a study of control samples from healthy donors and cancer patients. Per germline, CDR1 PRHDT and CDR2 FYEKMQ (reference sequence). V shed 5 bases and J 9 bases; nucleotides not matched to a gene: 12. The CDR3 is 16 amino acids. TCRdb's table, derived via immunoSEQ multiplex PCR, lists solely in-frame clones and lacks some. This table holds around 55,000 clones, roughly nine tenths found once. Input material: PBMCs. The clonotype was recovered from a man between 40 and 49 years old with colorectal cancer. The V gene is TRBV13, the J gene TRBJ1-6, with TRBD1 matching 8 bases. DNA for the CDR3: TGTGCCAGCAGCCCTGAGAAGACAGGGGTCGGTTCACCCCTCCACTTT. Amino acid sequence: CASSPEKTGVGSPLHF.